One T cell receptor (beta chain) is described in this entry. The data originate from a study of blood T cell repertoires in COVID-19. Original handling: Nucleated cell counts were estimated from reference gene primer amplification. Libraries were prepared by immunoSEQ multiplex PCR; TCRdb keeps only in-frame clonotypes and omits some of them. The DNA was the basis for D and trimming; V, J and clone size are from that table. The sample includes 200,000 to 250,000 clones, 65% to 90% of them seen just once. V was shortened by 7 bases and J by 8 bases, with 14 bases between the two germline ends. Germline V lookup: CDR1 MDHEN, CDR2 SYDVKM. The CDR3 extends over 13 amino acids. Recruitment covered fewer than 25 US areas and drew participants whose ages spanned roughly 18 to 89 years.

This clonotype originated in a woman aged 45-65 years with acute COVID-19. The sequenced sample was PBMCs or T cells enriched from blood (not recorded which). This chain uses TRBV28 with TRBJ1-4; weak D call: TRBD1 (5 bases). CDR3 region: CASIPGTGEKLFF. The DNA of the CDR3 is TGTGCCAGCATCCCCGGGACTGGGGAAAAACTGTTTTTT.